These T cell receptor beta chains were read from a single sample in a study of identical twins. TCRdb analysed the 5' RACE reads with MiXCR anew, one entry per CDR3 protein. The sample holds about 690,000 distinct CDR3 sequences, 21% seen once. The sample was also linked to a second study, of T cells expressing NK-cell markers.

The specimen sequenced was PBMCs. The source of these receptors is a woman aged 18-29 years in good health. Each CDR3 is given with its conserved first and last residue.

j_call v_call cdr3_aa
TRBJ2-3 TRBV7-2 CASRSGQGADTQYF
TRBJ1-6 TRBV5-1 CASSLAGGRGSYNSPLHF
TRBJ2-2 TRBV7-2 CASSLAVAADTGELFF
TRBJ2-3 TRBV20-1 CSARGLAGPVRTDTQYF
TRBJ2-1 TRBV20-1 CSAQGSGAGNEQFF
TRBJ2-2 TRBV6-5 CASSYILAANTGELFF
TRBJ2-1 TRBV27 CASITTSGGALGEQFF
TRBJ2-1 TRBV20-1 CSAPGGGGGGREQFF
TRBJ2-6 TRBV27 CASSLYGVNSGANVLTF
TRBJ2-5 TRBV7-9 CASSPRTSGGVETQYF
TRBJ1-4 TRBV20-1 CSARNRDGNEKLFF
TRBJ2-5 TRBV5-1 CASSLDRRETQYF
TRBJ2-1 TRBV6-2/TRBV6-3 CASRGLALGEQFF
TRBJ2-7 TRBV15 CATSRERTSAAYEQYF
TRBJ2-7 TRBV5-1 CASSYTGLSYEQYF
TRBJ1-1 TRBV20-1 CNASTGTLNTEAFF
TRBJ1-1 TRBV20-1 CSARRPSTEAFF
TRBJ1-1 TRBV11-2 CASSSVVESGGVGAFF
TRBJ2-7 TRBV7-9 CASSLMGLGYEQYF
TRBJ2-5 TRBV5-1 CASSFGTAGVETQYF
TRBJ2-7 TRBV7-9 CASSLQHEQYF
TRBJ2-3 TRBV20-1 CSARVYDTQYF
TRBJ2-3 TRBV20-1 CSASRLGVSLSTDTQYF
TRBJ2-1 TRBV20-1 CSAPFLGVSYNEQFF
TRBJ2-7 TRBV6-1 CASGMGRPYEQYF
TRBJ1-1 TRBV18 CASSPDILNTEAFF
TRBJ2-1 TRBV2 CATGTGYNEQFF
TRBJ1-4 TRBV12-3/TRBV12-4 CASRQGQGGEKLFF
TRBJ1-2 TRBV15 CATGGPLYGYTF
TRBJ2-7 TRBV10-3 CAISEYDPRAGGSYEQYF
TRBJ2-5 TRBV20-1 CSASPVQETQYF
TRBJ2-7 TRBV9 CASSPETGDGYEQYF
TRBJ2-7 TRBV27 CASSIDHRRNTYEQYF
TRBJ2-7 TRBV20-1 CSAPGQGSEQYF
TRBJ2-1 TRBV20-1 CSARDMAGAYNEQFF
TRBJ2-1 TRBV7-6 CASSLTGGLSEQFF
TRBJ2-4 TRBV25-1 CASSEAGGEYIQYF
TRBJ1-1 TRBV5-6 CASSPGADTEAFF
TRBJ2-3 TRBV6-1 CASSSYYGDTQYF
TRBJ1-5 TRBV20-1 CSARTGGTNQPQHF
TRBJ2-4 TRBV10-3 CAGLGTANIQYF
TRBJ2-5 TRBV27 CASSSYRLQETQYF
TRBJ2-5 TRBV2 CASITFRETQYF
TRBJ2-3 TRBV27 CASIPREDRPGGDTQYF
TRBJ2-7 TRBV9 CASSTGQERKYF